This T cell receptor (beta chain) comes out of a study of shared clonotypes between healthy human individuals. V was trimmed by 1 base and J by 9 bases, leaving 25 bases between them. Per germline, CDR1 LNHDA and CDR2 SQIVND (reference sequence). The CDR3 has 19 amino acids. Sequenced by immunoSEQ multiplex PCR; TCRdb stores in-frame clones only, minus some. Here the sample spans a few million clones, around 93% being singletons. This rearrangement joins TRBV19 to TRBJ1-6, with TRBD1 as a possible D gene (6 bases). The TCR originated in a man between 18 and 29 years old in good health. Some clones in this sample may be carry-over from other donors' samples. Sequenced input: naive CD4+ T cells from PBMCs. Indicated subset: CD45RA+ positively selected. The CDR3 here is CASSIVQGGGGFAGSPLHF. The CDR3 DNA follows: TGTGCCAGTAGTATAGTACAGGGAGGAGGAGGCTTCGCAGGTTCACCCCTCCACTTT. Using reference TRBV19 and TRBJ1-6 for the parts outside the CDR3, the full variable domain is DGGITQSPKYLFRKEGQNVTLSCEQNLNHDAMYWYRQDPGQGLRLIYYSQIVNDFQKGDIAEGYSVSREKKESFPLTVTSAQKNPTAFYLCASSIVQGGGGFAGSPLHFGNGTRLTVT.